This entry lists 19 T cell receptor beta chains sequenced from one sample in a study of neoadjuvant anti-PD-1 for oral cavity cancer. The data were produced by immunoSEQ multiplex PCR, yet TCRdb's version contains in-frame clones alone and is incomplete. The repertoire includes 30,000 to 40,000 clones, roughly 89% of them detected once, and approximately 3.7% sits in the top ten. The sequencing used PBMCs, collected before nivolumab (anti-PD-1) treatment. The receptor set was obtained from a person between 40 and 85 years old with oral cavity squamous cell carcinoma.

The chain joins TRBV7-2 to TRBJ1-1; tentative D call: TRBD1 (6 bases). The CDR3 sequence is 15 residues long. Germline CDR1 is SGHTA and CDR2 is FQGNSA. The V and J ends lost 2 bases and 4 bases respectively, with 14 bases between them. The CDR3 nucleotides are TGTGCCAGCAGCTTAACTTCAGGGGCAAGCACTGAAGCTTTCTTT. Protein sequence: CASSLTSGASTEAFF. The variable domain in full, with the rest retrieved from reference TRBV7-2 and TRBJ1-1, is GAGVSQSPSNKVTEKGKDVELRCDPISGHTALYWYRQSLGQGLEFLIYFQGNSAPDKSGLPSDRFSAERTGGSVSTLTIQRTQQEDSAVYLCASSLTSGASTEAFFGQGTRLTVV.

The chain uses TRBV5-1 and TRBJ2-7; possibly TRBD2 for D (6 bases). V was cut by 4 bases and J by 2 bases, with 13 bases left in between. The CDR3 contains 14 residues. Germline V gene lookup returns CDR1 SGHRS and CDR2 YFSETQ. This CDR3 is CASSPLGGPYEQYF. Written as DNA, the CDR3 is TGCGCCAGCAGCCCCCTCGGGGGACCCTACGAGCAGTACTTC.

The CDR3, as DNA: TGTGCCAGCAGTTACGTGCGGGGGACTGAGGCGACCCAGTACTTC. Translated: CASSYVRGTEATQYF. This sequence joins TRBV6-5 and TRBJ2-5; TRBD2 aligns across 7 bases. The junction had 10 bases not matched to a gene; V was cut back by 2 bases and J by 7 bases. Germline V CDR1 and CDR2: MNHEY, SVGAGI. This CDR3 is 15 amino acids long.

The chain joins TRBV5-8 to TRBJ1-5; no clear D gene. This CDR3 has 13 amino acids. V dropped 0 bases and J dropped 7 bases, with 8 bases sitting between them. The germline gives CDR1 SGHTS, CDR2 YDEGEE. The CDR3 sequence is CASSLGIGQPQHF. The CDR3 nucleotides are TGTGCCAGCAGCTTGGGAATCGGCCAGCCCCAGCATTTT.

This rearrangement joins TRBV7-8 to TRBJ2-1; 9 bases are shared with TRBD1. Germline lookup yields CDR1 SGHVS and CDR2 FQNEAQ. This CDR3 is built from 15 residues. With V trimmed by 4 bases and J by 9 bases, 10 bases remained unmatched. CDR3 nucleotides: TGTGCCAGCAGCTCGGCTGGGACAGGGAAATCTGAGCAGTTCTTC. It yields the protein CASSSAGTGKSEQFF.

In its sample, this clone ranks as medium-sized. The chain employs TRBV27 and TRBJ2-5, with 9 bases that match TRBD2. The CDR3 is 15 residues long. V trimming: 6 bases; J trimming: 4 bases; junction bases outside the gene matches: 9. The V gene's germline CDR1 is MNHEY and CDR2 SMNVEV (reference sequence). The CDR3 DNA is TGTGCCAGCAGCTCGCTGCGGGGGGGCCGAGAGACCCAGTACTTC. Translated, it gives CASSSLRGGRETQYF.

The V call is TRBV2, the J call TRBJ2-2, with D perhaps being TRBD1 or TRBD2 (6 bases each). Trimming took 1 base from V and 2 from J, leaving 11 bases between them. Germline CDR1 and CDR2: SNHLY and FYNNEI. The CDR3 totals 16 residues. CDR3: CASSEGAGHNTGELFF. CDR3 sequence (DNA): TGTGCCAGCAGTGAAGGGGCGGGACACAACACCGGGGAGCTGTTTTTT. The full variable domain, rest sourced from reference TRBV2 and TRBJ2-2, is EPEVTQTPSHQVTQMGQEVILRCVPISNHLYFYWYRQILGQKVEFLVSFYNNEISEKSEIFDDQFSVERPDGSNFTLKIRSTKLEDSAMYFCASSEGAGHNTGELFFGEGSRLTVL.

The CDR3 DNA reads TGTGCCAGCAGCTTAGGCAATGAGCAGTTCTTC. This gives the protein CASSLGNEQFF. The chain uses TRBV7-9 and TRBJ2-1, with unresolved D. The length of the CDR3 is 11 residues. Per germline, CDR1 SEHNR and CDR2 FQNEAQ (reference sequence). The ends were cut back, 1 base at V and 6 bases at J, with 1 base in the middle.

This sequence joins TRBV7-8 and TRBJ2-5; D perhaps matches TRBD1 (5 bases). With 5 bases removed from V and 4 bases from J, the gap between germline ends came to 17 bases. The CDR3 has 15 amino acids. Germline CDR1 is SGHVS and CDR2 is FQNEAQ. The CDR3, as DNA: TGTGCCAGCAGCCCACTCAGGGAAAGGGGAGAGACCCAGTACTTC. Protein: CASSPLRERGETQYF.

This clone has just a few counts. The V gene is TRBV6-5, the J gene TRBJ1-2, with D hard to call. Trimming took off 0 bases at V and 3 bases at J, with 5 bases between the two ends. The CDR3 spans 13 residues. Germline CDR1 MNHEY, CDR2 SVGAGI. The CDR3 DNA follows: TGTGCCAGCAGTTACTCGATAGACTATGGCTACACCTTC. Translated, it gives CASSYSIDYGYTF.

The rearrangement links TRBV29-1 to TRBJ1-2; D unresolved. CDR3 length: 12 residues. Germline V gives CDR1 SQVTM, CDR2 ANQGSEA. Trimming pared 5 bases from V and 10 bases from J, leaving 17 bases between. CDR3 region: CSVRDITYDYTF. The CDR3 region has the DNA TGCAGCGTTAGAGACATAACCTACGACTACACCTTC.

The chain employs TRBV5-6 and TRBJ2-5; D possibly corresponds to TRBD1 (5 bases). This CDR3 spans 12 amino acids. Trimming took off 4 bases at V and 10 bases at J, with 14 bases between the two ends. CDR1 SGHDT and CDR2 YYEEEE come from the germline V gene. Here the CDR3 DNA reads TGTGCCAGCAGCCGCCGGACAAATTACCAGTACTTC. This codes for CASSRRTNYQYF.

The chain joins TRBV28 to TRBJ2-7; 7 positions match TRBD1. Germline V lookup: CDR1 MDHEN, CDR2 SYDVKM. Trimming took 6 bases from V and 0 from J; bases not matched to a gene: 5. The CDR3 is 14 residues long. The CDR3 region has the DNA TGTGCCAGCAGACGACAGGGTGACTCCTACGAGCAGTACTTC. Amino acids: CASRRQGDSYEQYF.

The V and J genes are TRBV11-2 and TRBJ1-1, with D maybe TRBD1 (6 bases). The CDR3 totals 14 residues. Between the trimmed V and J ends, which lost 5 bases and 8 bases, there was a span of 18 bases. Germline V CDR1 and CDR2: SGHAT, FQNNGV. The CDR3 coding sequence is TGTGCCAGCAGCCTTTCTCTAGGGACACTCGAAGCTTTCTTT. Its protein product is CASSLSLGTLEAFF.

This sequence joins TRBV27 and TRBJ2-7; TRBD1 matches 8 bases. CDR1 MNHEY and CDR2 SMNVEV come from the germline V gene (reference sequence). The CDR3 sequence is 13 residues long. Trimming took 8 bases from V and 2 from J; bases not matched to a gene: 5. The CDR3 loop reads CASSGTGPYEQYF. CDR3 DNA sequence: TGTGCCAGCTCCGGGACAGGACCCTACGAGCAGTACTTC.

The CDR3 loop reads CASSRGQGGSYNEQFF. In DNA form, the CDR3 reads TGTGCCAGCAGCCGGGGACAGGGGGGCTCCTACAATGAGCAGTTCTTC. The chain recombines TRBV5-4 with TRBJ2-1; TRBD1 matches at 11 bases. In germline, CDR1 is SGHNT, CDR2 YYREEE (reference sequence). This CDR3 spans 16 amino acids. V was pared by 4 bases and J by 0 bases, with 3 bases of the junction left unmatched. The variable domain in full, completed from reference TRBV5-4 and TRBJ2-1, reads ETGVTQSPTHLIKTRGQQVTLRCSSQSGHNTVSWYQQALGQGPQFIFQYYREEENGRGNFPPRFSGLQFPNYSSELNVNALELDDSALYLCASSRGQGGSYNEQFFGPGTRLTVL.

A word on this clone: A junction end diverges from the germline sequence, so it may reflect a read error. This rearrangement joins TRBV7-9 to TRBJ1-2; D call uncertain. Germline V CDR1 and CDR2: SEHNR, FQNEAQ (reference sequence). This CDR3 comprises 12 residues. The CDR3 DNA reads TGTGCCAGCAGCCCCCGGGGAGGTCACTCGTCCTTC. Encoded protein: CASSPRGGHSSF.

This CDR3 is CASSYGGEEFF. As DNA, the CDR3 is TGTGCCAGCAGTTACGGCGGGGAGGAGTTCTTC. This rearrangement joins TRBV6-5 to TRBJ2-1; the D gene is possibly TRBD2 (6 bases). The CDR3 is 11 residues long. V shed 2 bases and J shed 14 bases, with 10 bases lying between them. The germline V gene encodes CDR1 MNHEY and CDR2 SVGAGI.

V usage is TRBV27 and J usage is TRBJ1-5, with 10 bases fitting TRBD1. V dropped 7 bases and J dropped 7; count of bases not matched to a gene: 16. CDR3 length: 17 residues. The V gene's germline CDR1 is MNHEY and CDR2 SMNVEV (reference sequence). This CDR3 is CASTNLGDRGRVQPQHF. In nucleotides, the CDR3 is TGTGCCAGCACTAATCTAGGGGACAGGGGACGGGTCCAGCCCCAGCATTTT.